These T cell receptor beta chains were read from a single sample in a study of early T cells in non-severe SARS-CoV-2 infection. TCRdb re-analysed the 5' RACE reads in MiXCR, keeping a single row per CDR3 protein. Of fewer than 100,000 distinct CDR3 sequences listed, 11% are singletons. The sequenced material came from whole blood. Every receptor here comes from an adult who was a healthcare worker with PCR-confirmed SARS-CoV-2 infection or an uninfected control (not recorded which). Each CDR3 is given with its conserved first and last residue. D genes are given only for firm matches. Some rows mark clone size as missing; the rest say once, few, many or name a class of expanded clone.

d_call: .; j_call: TRBJ1-2; clone_size: .; v_call: TRBV12-3/TRBV12-4; cdr3_aa: CASSPGHYGYTF; cdr3_nt: TGTGCCAGCAGCCCCGGACACTATGGCTACACCTTC
d_call: .; j_call: TRBJ1-5; clone_size: .; v_call: TRBV5-1; cdr3_aa: CASSLTTGDNQPQHF; cdr3_nt: TGCGCCAGCAGCTTGACGACAGGAGATAATCAGCCCCAGCATTTT
d_call: TRBD2; j_call: TRBJ2-1; clone_size: .; v_call: TRBV4-1; cdr3_aa: CASSQDLASGGNEQFF; cdr3_nt: TGCGCCAGCAGCCAAGATCTGGCTAGCGGGGGAAATGAGCAGTTCTTC
d_call: .; j_call: TRBJ2-7; clone_size: many; v_call: TRBV5-1; cdr3_aa: CASSLVGRSYEQYF; cdr3_nt: TGCGCCAGCAGCTTGGTGGGCAGGTCCTACGAGCAGTACTTC
d_call: TRBD2; j_call: TRBJ2-7; clone_size: many; v_call: TRBV6-5; cdr3_aa: CASSYRGGEQYF; cdr3_nt: TGTGCCAGCAGTTACCGCGGGGGCGAGCAGTACTTC
d_call: TRBD1; j_call: TRBJ1-1; clone_size: many; v_call: TRBV5-1; cdr3_aa: CASSIQDRGWTEAFF; cdr3_nt: TGCGCCAGCAGCATTCAGGACAGGGGATGGACTGAAGCTTTCTTT
d_call: .; j_call: TRBJ1-6; clone_size: many; v_call: TRBV28; cdr3_aa: CASSRGGGENSPLHF; cdr3_nt: TGTGCCAGCAGTAGGGGAGGGGGGGAAAATTCACCCCTCCACTTT
d_call: .; j_call: TRBJ1-1; clone_size: .; v_call: TRBV6-6; cdr3_aa: CASSYRQENTEAFF; cdr3_nt: TGTGCCAGCAGTTACAGGCAGGAGAACACTGAAGCTTTCTTT
d_call: .; j_call: TRBJ2-7; clone_size: .; v_call: TRBV9; cdr3_aa: CASSVGAGPGEQYF; cdr3_nt: TGTGCCAGCAGCGTAGGCGCCGGGCCCGGGGAGCAGTACTTC
d_call: .; j_call: TRBJ2-6; clone_size: few; v_call: TRBV6-6; cdr3_aa: CASRPSRSGANVLTF; cdr3_nt: TGTGCCAGCAGACCAAGCCGCTCTGGGGCCAACGTCCTGACTTTC
d_call: .; j_call: TRBJ2-7; clone_size: medium-sized; v_call: TRBV29-1; cdr3_aa: CSVVERGYYEQYF; cdr3_nt: TGCAGCGTTGTGGAAAGGGGGTACTACGAGCAGTACTTC
d_call: TRBD1; j_call: TRBJ2-7; clone_size: many; v_call: TRBV5-8; cdr3_aa: CASSHGRGRGYEQYF; cdr3_nt: TGTGCCAGCAGCCATGGCAGGGGGCGCGGGTACGAGCAGTACTTC
d_call: TRBD1; j_call: TRBJ1-5; clone_size: .; v_call: TRBV30; cdr3_aa: CAWSGRQGNQHQHF; cdr3_nt: TGTGCCTGGAGCGGGAGACAGGGAAATCAGCACCAGCATTTT
d_call: .; j_call: TRBJ2-7; clone_size: .; v_call: TRBV4-3; cdr3_aa: CASSQGTTPRNEQYF; cdr3_nt: TGCGCCAGCAGCCAAGGTACGACACCTCGGAACGAGCAGTACTTC
d_call: .; j_call: TRBJ2-1; clone_size: .; v_call: TRBV4-1; cdr3_aa: CASSQEGTGHNEQFF; cdr3_nt: TGCGCCAGCAGCCAAGAGGGAACAGGGCACAATGAGCAGTTCTTC
d_call: .; j_call: TRBJ1-4; clone_size: many; v_call: TRBV19; cdr3_aa: CASTRPGSEKLFF; cdr3_nt: TGTGCCAGTACTCGGCCAGGGTCCGAAAAACTGTTTTTT
d_call: .; j_call: TRBJ2-7; clone_size: .; v_call: TRBV29-1; cdr3_aa: CSARQGSGYEQYF; cdr3_nt: TGCAGCGCCCGGCAGGGTAGCGGCTACGAGCAGTACTTC
d_call: TRBD1; j_call: TRBJ2-1; clone_size: many; v_call: TRBV4-3; cdr3_aa: CASSQDHRTGDNEQFF; cdr3_nt: TGCGCCAGCAGCCAAGATCACAGGACAGGGGACAATGAGCAGTTCTTC